These 21 T cell receptor beta chains were sequenced from one sample in a study of blood T cell repertoires in COVID-19. TCRdb's copy holds only in-frame clones and misses some; the assay was immunoSEQ multiplex PCR. The sample holds 250,000 to 300,000 clones, approximately 81% seen once. Specimen: peripheral blood. These receptors all come from a woman aged 60 to 75 with active or convalescent COVID-19.

This rearrangement joins TRBV18 to TRBJ1-5; D is possibly TRBD1 (5 bases). Germline-derived CDR1 and CDR2 are KGHSH and LQKENI. The CDR3 runs to 16 residues. V lost 0 bases and J 7 bases, leaving 16 bases between the germline ends. In DNA, the CDR3 is TGTGCCAGCTCACCACCGAGTGGGAGGGGTGACCAGCCCCAGCATTTT. Amino acids: CASSPPSGRGDQPQHF.

The rearrangement joins TRBV4-2 to TRBJ2-7; 7 bases map to TRBD1. The germline CDR1 and CDR2 sequences are LGHNA and YNFKEQ. The CDR3 loop spans 17 amino acids. Losses at the gene ends were 0 bases for V and 4 bases for J; bases not matched to a gene: 12. The CDR3 nucleotides read TGTGCCAGCAGCCAAGATCTCCGGGGCAGGGGGAGATACGAGCAGTACTTC. Translation gives CASSQDLRGRGRYEQYF.

On this clone itself: Being one base from a much bigger clone, this may be a read error. The sample contains more than one DNA sequence encoding this CDR3. The V and J genes are TRBV18 and TRBJ1-1; 8 bases fit TRBD1. Per the germline V gene, CDR1 is KGHSH and CDR2 is LQKENI. Germline trimming cut 3 bases from V and 1 base from J; bases unmatched to any gene: 1. The CDR3 covers 14 residues. The CDR3 reads CASSPGQGNTEAFF. Here the CDR3 DNA reads TGTGCCAGCTCACCTGGACAGGGGAACACTGAAGCTTTCTTT. Combining the CDR3 with reference TRBV18 and TRBJ1-1 gives the whole variable domain NAGVMQNPRHLVRRRGQEARLRCSPMKGHSHVYWYRQLPEEGLKFMVYLQKENIIDESGMPKERFSAEFPKEGPSILRIQQVVRGDSAAYFCASSPGQGNTEAFFGQGTRLTVV.

This rearrangement joins TRBV15 to TRBJ1-4; possible D gene TRBD1, 5 bases. Germline V gene sequence: CDR1 LNHNV, CDR2 YYDKDF (reference sequence). There are 16 residues in the CDR3. V dropped 0 bases and J dropped 4 bases, with 12 bases sitting between them. For the CDR3, the DNA is TGTGCCACCAGCAGAGATGGGGCAGGCAATAATGAAAAACTGTTTTTT. As protein: CATSRDGAGNNEKLFF.

The rearrangement links TRBV25-1 to TRBJ2-2, with D perhaps matching TRBD1 (5 bases). CDR1 is MGHDK and CDR2 is SYGVNS in the germline V gene. Trimming took off 3 bases at V and 6 bases at J, with 17 bases between the two ends. The CDR3 sequence is 16 residues long. The CDR3 reads CASSDPAKGSAGELFF. CDR3 in DNA: TGTGCCAGCAGTGACCCGGCGAAGGGGTCGGCCGGGGAGCTGTTTTTT.

A single count supports this clone. The gene calls are TRBV18 and TRBJ1-2; 7 nucleotides agree with TRBD1. V was clipped by 4 bases and J by 3 bases; unmatched bases: 5. This CDR3 has 14 amino acids. In germline, CDR1 is KGHSH, CDR2 LQKENI. DNA of the CDR3: TGTGCCAGCTCACAGGACAGGAGTCACTATGGCTACACCTTC. Protein sequence: CASSQDRSHYGYTF.

The J gene is TRBJ1-4, the V gene TRBV2, with D hard to call. V was pared by 6 bases and J by 6 bases, with 17 bases between. The CDR3 extends over 15 amino acids. The germline gives CDR1 SNHLY, CDR2 FYNNEI. CDR3 residues: CASRLDSLGDEKLFF. CDR3 in DNA: TGTGCCAGCAGACTAGATTCGCTTGGGGATGAAAAACTGTTTTTT.

The chain joins TRBV7-2 to TRBJ1-1; 9 nucleotides align to TRBD1. The ends lost 2 bases at V and 0 bases at J; junction bases unmatched: 13. The CDR3 runs to 19 residues. Germline V gives CDR1 SGHTA, CDR2 FQGNSA. CDR3 coding DNA: TGTGCCAGCAGCTTAACCTGGACAGGGGCCATAACCATGAACACTGAAGCTTTCTTT. Translated, it gives CASSLTWTGAITMNTEAFF.

The genes are TRBV3-1 (or the pseudogene TRBV3-2) and TRBJ2-1, with 8 nucleotides matching TRBD1. This CDR3 is 15 amino acids long. Unmatched junction bases numbered 3, after V lost 4 bases and J lost 1 base. Germline loops: CDR1 LGHDT, CDR2 YNNKEL (reference sequence). The CDR3 loop reads CASSPRDRSYNEQFF. The CDR3 DNA follows: TGTGCCAGCAGCCCCCGGGACAGGTCCTACAATGAGCAGTTCTTC.

Turning to this clone: Within the sample, other DNA sequences also encode this same CDR3. The rearrangement joins TRBV7-2 to TRBJ1-1; tentative D call: TRBD1 (6 bases). The CDR3 loop spans 14 amino acids. From germline, CDR1 is SGHTA and CDR2 FQGNSA. Trimming cost V 1 base and J 1 base, with 7 bases left between them. CDR3 loop: CASSLVQGNTEAFF. For the CDR3, the DNA is TGTGCCAGCAGCTTAGTACAGGGGAACACTGAAGCTTTCTTT.

Here the CDR3 DNA reads TGTGCCAGCAGCTTAGGGGGCTACGGCGAGCAGTACTTC. Translation: CASSLGGYGEQYF. The V call is TRBV7-9, the J call TRBJ2-7; D might be TRBD1 (5 bases). Germline assignment: CDR1 SEHNR and CDR2 FQNEAQ (reference sequence). The CDR3 contains 13 residues. Trimming pared 1 base from V and 6 bases from J, leaving 10 bases between.

This clone was detected only a few times. The chain has TRBV6-1 and TRBJ2-7; 7 bases align to TRBD1. Germline-derived CDR1 and CDR2 are MNHNS and SASEGT. With V trimmed by 2 bases and J by 4 bases, 8 bases remained unmatched. There are 15 residues in the CDR3. The CDR3 reads CASSESAGGIYEQYF. DNA of the CDR3: TGTGCCAGCAGTGAATCGGCAGGGGGTATTTACGAGCAGTACTTC.

The CDR3 DNA sequence: TGTGCCACCAGTGATTCCTCCCCCTCCGGTCAGCCCCAGCATTTT. Translating gives CATSDSSPSGQPQHF. The V gene is TRBV24-1, the J gene TRBJ1-5; D not certain. V was cut by 2 bases and J by 6 bases, with 13 bases left in between. There are 15 residues in the CDR3. CDR1 KGHDR and CDR2 SFDVKD come from the germline V gene.

The rearrangement uses TRBV2 and TRBJ2-3, with D maybe TRBD2 (5 bases). CDR1 SNHLY and CDR2 FYNNEI come from the germline V gene. This CDR3 is built from 13 residues. V lost 7 bases and J 5 bases, leaving 13 bases between the germline ends. The CDR3 DNA sequence: TGTGCCAGCACCGGGGTTAGAGGAGATACGCAGTATTTT. As protein: CASTGVRGDTQYF.

This chain links TRBV4-2 with TRBJ1-4; weak D call: TRBD1 (6 bases). Germline lookup yields CDR1 LGHNA and CDR2 YNFKEQ. CDR3 length: 18 amino acids. The germline V and J ends were trimmed by 0 bases and 7 bases, with 21 bases remaining between them. The CDR3 here is CASSQEGPRRGAVEKLFF. As DNA, the CDR3 is TGTGCCAGCAGCCAAGAAGGTCCCCGACGGGGGGCCGTTGAAAAACTGTTTTTT.

This clone has only a few counts. The gene calls are TRBV9 and TRBJ1-1; D gene ambiguous. Germline assignment: CDR1 SGDLS and CDR2 YYNGEE. Trimming removed 0 bases from V and 3 bases from J, with 12 bases in between. The CDR3 loop spans 15 amino acids. CDR3 DNA sequence: TGTGCCAGCAGCGTAGTGGTCGTCGGGGACACTGAAGCTTTCTTT. It specifies CASSVVVVGDTEAFF.

The gene calls are TRBV21-1 and TRBJ2-3; the table gives TRBD2 as D, unverified against the DNA. TRBV21-1 is classified as a pseudogene. The CDR3 length is 16 residues. CDR3 nucleotides: TGTGCCAGCAGCAAAGAGAAGCGGGGGCCCACAGATACGCAGTATTTT. Translation gives CASSKEKRGPTDTQYF.

This rearrangement joins TRBV7-9 to TRBJ2-1; 8 positions match TRBD1. Germline V gene data show CDR1 as SEHNR and CDR2 as FQNEAQ (reference sequence). CDR3 size: 15 residues. The ends lost 5 bases at V and 2 bases at J; junction bases unmatched: 5. The CDR3 DNA reads as TGTGCCAGCAGCCGACAGGGGCGGGCCTACAATGAGCAGTTCTTC. Its translation is CASSRQGRAYNEQFF.

The chain has TRBV6-5 and TRBJ1-2, with a possible D match to TRBD1 (6 bases). V gave up 2 bases and J gave up 4 bases, with 11 bases separating them. Germline V CDR1 and CDR2: MNHEY, SVGAGI. The CDR3 runs 14 residues. In DNA form, the CDR3 reads TGTGCCAGCAGTTACCTCGACAGGACCTATGGCTACACCTTC. Its translation: CASSYLDRTYGYTF.

CDR3 protein: CASSLQRGGAGSTQYF. Written as DNA, the CDR3 is TGTGCCAGCAGCTTACAGCGGGGGGGCGCGGGGTCCACGCAGTATTTT. The V and J genes are TRBV7-2 and TRBJ2-3; 10 nucleotides line up with TRBD2. The germline V gene encodes CDR1 SGHTA and CDR2 FQGNSA. V was pared by 2 bases and J by 9 bases, with 11 bases of the junction left unmatched. This CDR3 comprises 16 residues.

The chain combines TRBV3-1 (or the pseudogene TRBV3-2) with TRBJ2-7; 8 positions match TRBD2. Per germline, CDR1 LGHDT and CDR2 YNNKEL (reference sequence). CDR3 length: 16 residues. Trimming took 8 bases from V and 5 from J; bases not matched to a gene: 17. The CDR3 DNA reads TGTGCCAGCGGCTCGATATCGGGGGGGCCGATGAACGAGCAGTACTTC. As protein: CASGSISGGPMNEQYF.